This is a list of T cell receptor beta chains from one sample in a study of blood T cell repertoires in COVID-19. Sequencing was performed with immunoSEQ multiplex PCR; in TCRdb, only in-frame clones are kept and a portion is missing. The sample holds about 260,000 clones, approximately 90% seen once. Sequenced: PBMCs or T cells enriched from blood (not recorded which). Source of these receptors: a man between 35 and 55 years old who had been exposed to COVID-19. CDR3s include the opening cysteine and the closing phenylalanine or tryptophan. A D gene is named only where the DNA matches it firmly. Clone size is shown for a subset of rows, as once, few, many or a class of expanded clone.

d_call,v_call,clone_size,j_call,cdr3_aa,cdr3_nt
TRBD1,TRBV27,.,TRBJ1-5,CASSLSTGGGQPQHF,TGTGCCAGCAGTTTATCGACAGGGGGCGGTCAGCCCCAGCATTTT
.,TRBV12-5,.,TRBJ1-3,CASGFYPGNTIYF,TGTGCTAGTGGTTTTTATCCCGGAAACACCATATATTTT
.,TRBV5-1,.,TRBJ2-7,CASSLGGPYEQYF,TGCGCCAGCAGCTTGGGGGGGCCATACGAGCAGTACTTC
TRBD1,TRBV10-3,once,TRBJ1-1,CAISEAGGSEAFF,TGTGCCATCAGTGAAGCAGGGGGCTCTGAAGCTTTCTTT
.,TRBV27,.,TRBJ2-1,CASKNGASSYNEQFF,TGTGCCAGCAAAAACGGAGCGAGCTCCTACAATGAGCAGTTCTTC
.,TRBV18,.,TRBJ1-5,CASSTGRNQPQHF,TGTGCCAGCTCAACAGGGCGTAATCAGCCCCAGCATTTT
TRBD1,TRBV2,.,TRBJ1-5,CASSTPGGVNQPQHF,TGTGCCAGCAGTACCCCAGGGGGAGTAAATCAGCCCCAGCATTTT
TRBD1,TRBV5-4,few,TRBJ2-2,CASSAGGWDRTTGELFF,TGTGCCAGCAGCGCTGGCGGCTGGGACAGGACAACCGGGGAGCTGTTTTTT
.,TRBV14,once,TRBJ1-2,CASSQLRGGNGYTF,TGTGCCAGCAGCCAATTACGGGGAGGTAATGGCTACACCTTC
.,TRBV28,once,TRBJ1-1,CASSFSTNTEAFF,TGTGCCAGCAGTTTTTCCACAAACACTGAAGCTTTCTTT
TRBD2,TRBV11-2,.,TRBJ2-1,CASSPRRAGAYNEQFF,TGTGCCAGCAGCCCCCGCCGGGCGGGAGCTTACAATGAGCAGTTCTTC
TRBD2,TRBV28,.,TRBJ2-1,CASSPGTSQHEQFF,TGTGCCAGCAGTCCCGGGACTAGCCAGCATGAGCAGTTCTTC
TRBD1,TRBV10-3,.,TRBJ1-1,CAIRRTGVNTEAFF,TGTGCCATCAGAAGGACAGGGGTGAACACTGAAGCTTTCTTT
.,TRBV7-9,.,TRBJ1-1,CASSLAPQGGTEAFF,TGTGCCAGCAGCTTAGCGCCACAGGGTGGCACTGAAGCTTTCTTT
.,TRBV7-3,.,TRBJ2-1,CASSLNGRIVHNEQFF,TGTGCCAGCAGCTTAAATGGGAGAATAGTCCACAATGAGCAGTTCTTC
TRBD1,TRBV5-1,.,TRBJ1-2,CASSPGTVTNYGYTF,TGCGCCAGCAGTCCCGGGACAGTGACTAACTATGGCTACACCTTC
.,TRBV4-1,.,TRBJ1-1,CASSQGGASNTEAFF,TGCGCCAGCAGCCAGGGGGGGGCCTCGAACACTGAAGCTTTCTTT
TRBD2,TRBV15,.,TRBJ2-1,CATSRDRASGAYNEQFF,TGTGCCACCAGCAGAGATCGGGCTAGCGGGGCCTACAATGAGCAGTTCTTC
TRBD1,TRBV14,.,TRBJ1-2,CASSQNSRGDGYTF,TGTGCCAGCAGCCAAAACTCCAGGGGGGATGGCTACACCTTC
.,TRBV28,.,TRBJ2-1,CASRGPTSHTYNEQFF,TGTGCCAGCAGAGGGCCCACTAGCCATACCTACAATGAGCAGTTCTTC
.,TRBV27,.,TRBJ1-5,CASGEYSNQPQHF,TGTGCCAGCGGAGAATATAGCAATCAGCCCCAGCATTTT
.,TRBV11-2,.,TRBJ2-5,CASSPTAGEGVETQYF,TGTGCCAGCAGCCCAACTGCAGGGGAAGGGGTAGAGACCCAGTACTTC
.,TRBV10-3,.,TRBJ1-4,CAISESGDEKLFF,TGTGCCATCAGTGAATCAGGGGACGAAAAACTGTTTTTT
.,TRBV30,.,TRBJ1-2,CAWRDEGLGGYTF,TGTGCCTGGAGAGACGAGGGATTGGGTGGCTACACCTTC
.,TRBV5-1,.,TRBJ1-1,CASSLAVEGTEAFF,TGCGCCAGCAGCTTGGCGGTCGAGGGAACTGAAGCTTTCTTT
TRBD1,TRBV28,once,TRBJ2-4,CASRGTDIQYF,TGTGCCAGCAGAGGGACAGACATTCAGTACTTC
TRBD1,TRBV7-9,once,TRBJ2-1,CASSLGQGDNEQFF,TGTGCCAGCAGCTTAGGACAGGGCGACAATGAGCAGTTCTTC
.,TRBV4-3,.,TRBJ2-3,CASSQEGQGRYTQYF,TGCGCCAGCAGCCAAGAAGGGCAGGGTAGATATACGCAGTATTTT
.,TRBV4-3,.,TRBJ2-1,CASSQAVSGGNNEQFF,TGCGCCAGCAGCCAGGCTGTAAGCGGAGGCAACAATGAGCAGTTCTTC
TRBD1,TRBV28,.,TRBJ1-3,CASLPRDRSNSGNTIYF,TGTGCCAGCCTACCCCGGGACAGGAGCAACTCTGGAAACACCATATATTTT
TRBD1,TRBV6-2/TRBV6-3,.,TRBJ2-7,CASSYSPAGGRGEQYF,TGTGCCAGCAGTTACTCCCCGGCAGGGGGAAGAGGCGAGCAGTACTTC
.,TRBV12-3/TRBV12-4,.,TRBJ1-5,CASRSGLHQPQHF,TGTGCCAGCAGATCAGGACTGCATCAGCCCCAGCATTTT
.,TRBV5-5,few,TRBJ2-3,CASTPGGAPTDTQYF,TGTGCCAGCACTCCAGGAGGAGCGCCCACAGATACGCAGTATTTT
TRBD1,TRBV2,.,TRBJ2-5,CASRPSTGGRETQYF,TGTGCCAGCAGACCCTCGACAGGGGGCAGGGAGACCCAGTACTTC
.,TRBV10-1,.,TRBJ2-3,CASPEEVFTDTQYF,TGCGCCAGCCCCGAGGAGGTGTTCACAGATACGCAGTATTTT
.,TRBV30,.,TRBJ1-5,CACANDSNQPQHF,TGTGCCTGTGCGAATGATAGCAATCAGCCCCAGCATTTT
.,TRBV7-9,.,TRBJ1-1,CASSGGDVEAFF,TGTGCCAGCAGCGGGGGGGACGTTGAAGCTTTCTTT
TRBD2,TRBV19,.,TRBJ2-7,CASSRSSGTGQYF,TGTGCCAGTAGTAGGTCTAGCGGGACTGGGCAGTACTTC